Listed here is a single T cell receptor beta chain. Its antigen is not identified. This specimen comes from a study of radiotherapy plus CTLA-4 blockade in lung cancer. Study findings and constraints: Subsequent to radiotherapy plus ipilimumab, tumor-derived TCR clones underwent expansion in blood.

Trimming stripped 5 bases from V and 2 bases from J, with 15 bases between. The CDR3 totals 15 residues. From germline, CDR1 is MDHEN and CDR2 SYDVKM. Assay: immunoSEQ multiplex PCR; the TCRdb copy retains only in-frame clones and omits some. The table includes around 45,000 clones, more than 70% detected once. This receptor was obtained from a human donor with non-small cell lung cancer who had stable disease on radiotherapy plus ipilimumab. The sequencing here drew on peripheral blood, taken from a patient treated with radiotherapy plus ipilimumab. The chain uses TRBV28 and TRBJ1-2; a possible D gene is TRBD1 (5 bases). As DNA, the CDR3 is TGTGCCAGCAGTCCCAGACAGCTTCAAAACTATGGCTACACCTTC. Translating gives CASSPRQLQNYGYTF.